This TCR beta chain comes out of a study of T-cell memory formation after mild COVID-19. Each CDR3 protein gets one entry after TCRdb re-called the 5' RACE reads with MiXCR. This table has 92,000 or so distinct CDR3 sequences, roughly 16% appearing once. This clonotype has a handful of counts. Trimming shortened V by 0 bases and J by 4 bases, and 10 bases separated the two germline ends. The CDR3 is 15 residues long. The V gene's germline CDR1 is SEHNR and CDR2 FQNEAQ (reference sequence). Sequencing was done on a sample of PBMCs or a T cell subset sorted from them (not recorded which). The V gene is TRBV7-9, the J gene TRBJ2-1, with D possibly matching TRBD1 (6 bases). The receptor was derived from a man between 18 and 35 years old who had mild COVID-19 (a few samples of this study predate the infection). Cell type and time point are not known. The CDR3 region has the DNA TGTGCCAGCAGCTTAGCCGAGGGGGTTTACAATGAGCAGTTCTTC. Its translation: CASSLAEGVYNEQFF.